These 8 T cell receptor beta chains were sequenced from one sample in a study of T cells in Graves' hyperthyroidism and ophthalmopathy. The CDR3 regions of TCR beta were amplified from RNA transcripts. The HTBI primer set drove a first-round RT-PCR of the TCR CDR3. In TCRdb, the multiplex PCR reads were re-called with MiXCR into one record per CDR3 protein. The sample consists of about 380,000 distinct CDR3 sequences, about 13% of them appearing once. The sample was blood. Receptors were obtained from a man aged 30 to 45 with Graves' hyperthyroidism that later progressed to Graves' ophthalmopathy.

This clonotype was picked up many times. The rearrangement links TRBV20-1 to TRBJ2-5, with a possible D match to TRBD1 (7 bases). The V end was cut by 0 bases, the J end by 2 bases, with 13 bases between. In germline, CDR1 is DFQATT, CDR2 SNEGSKA (reference sequence). The CDR3 is made up of 15 amino acids. CDR3 coding DNA: TGCAGTGCTAGAGATCAACAGGGGACTCAAGAGACCCAGTACTTC. This sequence encodes CSARDQQGTQETQYF.

The table lists this clonotype with a few counts. This chain links TRBV9 with TRBJ2-7, with 15 bases that match TRBD2. The CDR3 sequence is 16 residues long. The germline V gene encodes CDR1 SGDLS and CDR2 YYNGEE. V gave up 4 bases and J gave up 3 bases; unmatched junction bases: 5. In nucleotides, the CDR3 is TGTGCCAGCAGCACCGGGACTAGCGGGGGGTACTACGAGCAGTACTTC. It codes for CASSTGTSGGYYEQYF.

At least ten counts were recorded for this clonotype. The V and J genes are TRBV7-9 and TRBJ1-2; 7 bases are shared with TRBD1. The germline V gene encodes CDR1 SEHNR and CDR2 FQNEAQ (reference sequence). Trimming removed 4 bases from V and 4 bases from J; junction bases left unmatched: 12. CDR3 size: 16 residues. CDR3 bases: TGTGCCAGCAGCTCTTCCGAGACAGGGTTGCGCTATGGCTACACCTTC. This sequence encodes CASSSSETGLRYGYTF. Full variable domain (rest looked up from reference TRBV7-9 and TRBJ1-2): DTGVSQNPRHKITKRGQNVTFRCDPISEHNRLYWYRQTLGQGPEFLTYFQNEAQLEKSRLLSDRFSAERPKGSFSTLEIQRTEQGDSAMYLCASSSSETGLRYGYTFGSGTRLTVV.

This clonotype was observed many times. A much larger clonotype is one base distant, so this may be a read error. V and J are TRBV11-2 and TRBJ1-1; no reliable D call. This CDR3 has 13 amino acids. The germline V gene encodes CDR1 SGHAT and CDR2 FQNNGV. Trimming took off 5 bases at V and 1 base at J, with 8 bases between the two ends. CDR3 coding DNA: TGTGCCAGCAGCGTCGGGGAGAACACTGAAGCTTTCTTT. It yields the protein CASSVGENTEAFF.

The rearrangement links TRBV9 to TRBJ2-1; TRBD2 might be the D (6 bases). The CDR3 length is 15 residues. Germline V gene lookup returns CDR1 SGDLS and CDR2 YYNGEE. Trimming left V 3 bases short and J 5 bases short, with 15 bases between. For the CDR3, the DNA is TGTGCCAGCAGCGCCTCCGGGACTTCCCACAATGAGCAGTTCTTC. Its protein is CASSASGTSHNEQFF.

This clonotype was counted ten times or more. The chain employs TRBV7-9 and TRBJ2-7, with 12 positions matching TRBD1. The CDR3 contains 17 residues. Losses at the gene ends were 3 bases for V and 3 bases for J; bases not matched to a gene: 9. Germline loops: CDR1 SEHNR, CDR2 FQNEAQ (reference sequence). CDR3 DNA: TGTGCCAGCAGCTTTCAGGATGGGACAGGGGGCCTCTACGAGCAGTACTTC. Amino acids: CASSFQDGTGGLYEQYF.

This clonotype was observed many times. The chain links TRBV27 to TRBJ1-5, with D maybe TRBD1 (5 bases). V lost 6 bases and J lost 2, with 14 bases in between. Germline V CDR1 and CDR2: MNHEY, SMNVEV (reference sequence). This CDR3 is 15 amino acids long. CDR3 DNA: TGTGCCAGCAGCCCCTTGGGGGTAGGCAATCAGCCCCAGCATTTT. Its translation is CASSPLGVGNQPQHF.

In this sample, this clonotype turned up a few times. V and J are TRBV6-1 and TRBJ2-3, with D unresolved. The CDR3 has 15 residues. The V end was cut by 5 bases, the J end by 2 bases, with 14 bases between. The germline CDR1 and CDR2 sequences are MNHNS and SASEGT. The CDR3 DNA is TGTGCCAGCAGTTCCGCAGGCTTCTCCACAGATACGCAGTATTTT. As protein: CASSSAGFSTDTQYF.